The entry below gives a single T cell receptor beta chain sequence along with its context. In the authors' workflow: It was from reference gene primer amplification that nucleated cell counts were estimated. The repertoire was sequenced with immunoSEQ multiplex PCR; TCRdb's copy has only in-frame clones and lacks some. V, J and clone size were drawn from that table, and D and trimming were deduced from the DNA. The top ten clones hold approximately 6.9% of a sample with fewer than 85,000 clones, roughly 80% of them seen once. Trimming left V 6 bases short and J 6 bases short, with 14 bases between. There are 13 residues in the CDR3. Germline CDR1 LNHDA, CDR2 SQIVND (reference sequence). The data originate from a study of blood T cell repertoires in COVID-19.

This chain joins TRBV19 and TRBJ1-1; D call uncertain. The receptor's source is a man under 40 with COVID-19, enrolled during active disease. Sequences were obtained from peripheral blood. CDR3 sequence: CASSPRATAEAFF. The CDR3 DNA reads as TGTGCCAGTAGCCCCCGAGCGACCGCTGAAGCTTTCTTT.